In this sample, the clone carrying this TCR beta chain turned up once. The antigen remains unidentified. The sample's time point: persistent/refractory GD, antithyroid drugs over 5 years with positive TRAb. The authors made the TCR library using RNA they extracted from PBMCs. Patient provenance is recorded as an endocrinology department in Xi'an, China. These data belong to a study of regulatory T cells in long-lasting Graves disease. Study details: Disease was considered persistent Graves' disease after over 5 years of antithyroid drugs (with positive TSH receptor antibodies).

Study-wide results and limits: Persistent disease preferred TRBV28, TRBJ1-2 and TRBJ2-5; new disease, TRBV20-1 and TRBJ2-1.

Germline V gives CDR1 DFQATT, CDR2 SNEGSKA (reference sequence). The CDR3 runs to 16 residues. Library construction for TCR beta used iRepertoire HTBI primers and Arm-PCR of CDR3 regions. Per the authors' pipeline: Taken together, the samples had roughly 63 TRBV and more than 12 TRBJ segments identified. Each CDR3 protein is one row after TCRdb ran MiXCR on the multiplex PCR reads. These V and J calls rely on TCRdb rather than the paper's analysis. The table includes 300,000 to 500,000 distinct CDR3 sequences, under 25% detected once. The clonotype comes from a female donor with Graves disease. The material was peripheral blood mononuclear cells (PBMCs), obtained when the disease was refractory, from a patient treated with antithyroid drugs. V and J are TRBV20-1 and TRBJ2-3; 11 bases match TRBD2. The CDR3 loop is CSSSGTSGRRLDTQYF. CDR3 coding DNA: TGCAGCTCATCCGGGACTAGCGGCAGACGGTTGGATACGCAGTATTTT.